Included here is one T cell receptor beta chain sequence, with context. The sample comes from a study of blood T cell repertoires in COVID-19. About the study: T cells, B-cell-depleted T cells, or PBMCs supplied cDNA or gDNA.

The authors' processing: Quantification of nucleated cells was approximated via reference gene primer amplification. TCRdb's table, derived via immunoSEQ multiplex PCR, lists solely in-frame clones and lacks some. V and J calls and clone size are copied from that table; D and trimming were computed from the DNA. This sample carries hundreds of thousands of clones, roughly 90% of them seen once, and the ten largest clones take around 2.6%. V shed 9 bases and J 8 bases; nucleotides not matched to a gene: 14. Germline assignment: CDR1 SNHLY and CDR2 FYNNEI. This CDR3 is built from 15 residues. The study drew participants aged about 18 to 89 years from 20 to 30 US areas.

The origin of this receptor is a woman in her twenties or thirties with acute COVID-19. Specimen: PBMCs or T cells enriched from blood (not recorded which). The chain couples TRBV2 to TRBJ2-1, with 9 bases that match TRBD1. As DNA, the CDR3 is TGTGCCAGTTCCCGGGACAGGGCTGTTAGGGATGAGCAGTTCTTC. Residues: CASSRDRAVRDEQFF.